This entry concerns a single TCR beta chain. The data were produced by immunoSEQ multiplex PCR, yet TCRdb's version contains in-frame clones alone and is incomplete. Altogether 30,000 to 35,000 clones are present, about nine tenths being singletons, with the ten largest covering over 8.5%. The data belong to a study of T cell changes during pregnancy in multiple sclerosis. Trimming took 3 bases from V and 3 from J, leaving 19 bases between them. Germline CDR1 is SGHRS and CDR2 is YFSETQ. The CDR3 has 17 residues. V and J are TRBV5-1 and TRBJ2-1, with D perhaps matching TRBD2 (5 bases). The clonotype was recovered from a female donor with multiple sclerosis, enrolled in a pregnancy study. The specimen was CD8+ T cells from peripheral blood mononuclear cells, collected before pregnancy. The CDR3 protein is CASSSVVSGNLYNEQFF. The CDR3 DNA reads TGCGCCAGCAGCTCCGTCGTTTCGGGAAACCTCTACAATGAGCAGTTCTTC.